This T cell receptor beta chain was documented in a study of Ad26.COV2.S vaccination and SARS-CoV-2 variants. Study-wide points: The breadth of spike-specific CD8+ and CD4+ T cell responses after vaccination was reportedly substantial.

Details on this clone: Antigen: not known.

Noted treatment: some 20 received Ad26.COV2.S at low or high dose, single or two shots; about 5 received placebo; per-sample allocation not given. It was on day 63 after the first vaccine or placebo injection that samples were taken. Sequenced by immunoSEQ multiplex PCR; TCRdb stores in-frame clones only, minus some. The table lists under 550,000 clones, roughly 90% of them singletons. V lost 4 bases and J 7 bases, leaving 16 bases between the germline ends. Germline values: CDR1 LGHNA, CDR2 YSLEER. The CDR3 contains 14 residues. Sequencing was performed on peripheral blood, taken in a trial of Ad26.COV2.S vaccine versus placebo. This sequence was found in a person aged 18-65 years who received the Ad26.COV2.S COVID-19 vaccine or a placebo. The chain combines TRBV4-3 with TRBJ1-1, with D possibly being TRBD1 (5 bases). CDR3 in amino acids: CASSPTSWDLEAFF. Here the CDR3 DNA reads TGCGCCAGCAGCCCCACCTCCTGGGACCTTGAAGCTTTCTTT.